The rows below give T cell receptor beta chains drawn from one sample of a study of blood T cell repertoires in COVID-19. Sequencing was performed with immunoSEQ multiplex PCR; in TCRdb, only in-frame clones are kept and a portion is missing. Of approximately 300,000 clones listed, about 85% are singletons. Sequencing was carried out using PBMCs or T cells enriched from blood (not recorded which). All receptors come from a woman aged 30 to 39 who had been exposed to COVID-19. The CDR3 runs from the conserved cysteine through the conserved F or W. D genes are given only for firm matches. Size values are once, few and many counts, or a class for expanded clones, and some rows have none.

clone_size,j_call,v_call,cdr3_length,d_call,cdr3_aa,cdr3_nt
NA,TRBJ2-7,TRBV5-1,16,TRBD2,CASSSLTSGTTYEQYF,TGCGCCAGCAGCTCTCTGACTAGCGGGACGACCTACGAGCAGTACTTC
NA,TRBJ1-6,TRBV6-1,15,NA,CASSELFSYNSPLHF,TGTGCCAGCAGTGAACTGTTCTCCTATAATTCACCCCTCCACTTT
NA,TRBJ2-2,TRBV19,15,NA,CASSTRTAPTGELFF,TGTGCCAGTAGTACTAGGACAGCGCCCACCGGGGAGCTGTTTTTT
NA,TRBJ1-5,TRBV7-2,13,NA,CASSLDTNQPQHF,TGTGCCAGCAGCCTCGACACTAATCAGCCCCAGCATTTT
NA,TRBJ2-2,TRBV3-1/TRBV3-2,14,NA,CASSQVSYTGELFF,TGTGCCAGCAGCCAAGTAAGCTACACCGGGGAGCTGTTTTTT
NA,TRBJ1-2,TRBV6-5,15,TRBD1,CASFNYRGSNYGYTF,TGTGCCAGCTTTAATTACAGGGGGAGTAACTATGGCTACACCTTC
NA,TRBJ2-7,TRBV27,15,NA,CASSRRGGPTYEQYF,TGTGCCAGCAGTCGCCGCGGGGGCCCCACCTACGAGCAGTACTTC
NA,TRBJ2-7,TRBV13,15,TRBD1,CASSLGPGRGLEQYF,TGTGCCAGCAGCTTAGGCCCCGGCAGGGGGCTCGAGCAGTACTTC
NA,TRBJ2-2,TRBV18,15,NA,CASSPIGQYTGELFF,TGTGCCAGCTCACCAATCGGACAGTACACCGGGGAGCTGTTTTTT
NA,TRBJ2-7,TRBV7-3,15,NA,CASSLAPGVGGEQYF,TGTGCCAGCAGCTTAGCCCCCGGGGTCGGCGGCGAGCAGTACTTC
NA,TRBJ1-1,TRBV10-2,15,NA,CASSEAPGLNTEAFF,TGCGCCAGCAGTGAGGCCCCGGGTCTGAACACTGAAGCTTTCTTT
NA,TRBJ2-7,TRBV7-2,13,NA,CASSPGLNYEQYF,TGTGCCAGCAGCCCAGGACTTAACTACGAGCAGTACTTC
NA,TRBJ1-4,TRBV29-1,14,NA,CSVKGQGTNEKLFF,TGCAGCGTGAAGGGGCAGGGTACTAATGAAAAACTGTTTTTT
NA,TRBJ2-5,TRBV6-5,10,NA,CASGSGTQYF,TGTGCCAGCGGGAGTGGGACCCAGTACTTC
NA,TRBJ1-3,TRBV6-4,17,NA,CASSDSGQTNPGNTIYF,TGTGCCAGCAGTGACTCGGGGCAGACCAACCCTGGAAACACCATATATTTT
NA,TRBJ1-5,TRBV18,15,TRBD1,CASSPSDRGFQPQHF,TGTGCCAGCTCACCCAGCGACAGGGGGTTTCAGCCCCAGCATTTT
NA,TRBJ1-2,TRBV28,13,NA,CASSLPGVDGYTF,TGTGCCAGCAGTTTACCAGGGGTGGATGGCTACACCTTC
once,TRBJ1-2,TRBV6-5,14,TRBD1,CASSLGDRGYGYTF,TGTGCCAGCAGTCTAGGGGACAGGGGGTATGGCTACACCTTC
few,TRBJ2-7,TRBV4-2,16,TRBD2,CASSQPNLAVTYEQYF,TGTGCCAGCAGCCAACCGAATCTAGCGGTGACCTACGAGCAGTACTTC
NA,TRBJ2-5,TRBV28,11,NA,CASRAKETQYF,TGTGCCAGCAGGGCAAAAGAGACCCAGTACTTC
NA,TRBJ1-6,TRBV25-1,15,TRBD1,CASSARTGNNSPLHF,TGTGCCAGCAGTGCAAGGACAGGGAACAATTCACCCCTCCACTTT
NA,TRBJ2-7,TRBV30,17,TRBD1,CAWSRDRGWSGTYEQYF,TGTGCCTGGAGTAGGGACAGGGGGTGGAGCGGCACGTACGAGCAGTACTTC
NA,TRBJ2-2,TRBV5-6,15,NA,CASSLWWQSTGELFF,TGTGCCAGCAGCCTGTGGTGGCAGTCCACCGGGGAGCTGTTTTTT
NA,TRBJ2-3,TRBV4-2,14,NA,CASKGQGYTDTQYF,TGTGCCAGCAAGGGCCAGGGGTACACAGATACGCAGTATTTT
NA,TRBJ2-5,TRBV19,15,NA,CASSRLATIQETQYF,TGTGCCAGTAGTAGGCTAGCGACTATCCAAGAGACCCAGTACTTC
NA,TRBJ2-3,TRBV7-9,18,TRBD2,CASSPRTSGRGDTDTQYF,TGTGCCAGCAGCCCTCGGACTAGCGGCCGAGGGGACACAGATACGCAGTATTTT
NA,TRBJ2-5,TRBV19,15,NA,CASSPPAGGQETQYF,TGTGCCAGTAGTCCGCCGGCCGGGGGACAAGAGACCCAGTACTTC
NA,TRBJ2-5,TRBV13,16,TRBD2,CASSPHGRGGQETQYF,TGTGCCAGCAGCCCCCACGGGCGGGGGGGACAAGAGACCCAGTACTTC
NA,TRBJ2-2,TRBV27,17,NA,CASSDSVPSHHTGELFF,TGTGCCAGCAGTGATTCAGTCCCCTCTCACCACACCGGGGAGCTGTTTTTT
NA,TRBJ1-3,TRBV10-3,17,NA,CAISDPSTGGFGNTIYF,TGTGCCATCAGTGATCCCTCCACAGGAGGGTTCGGAAACACCATATATTTT
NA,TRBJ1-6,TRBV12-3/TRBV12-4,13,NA,CAVRQDYNSPLHF,TGTGCCGTCAGACAGGATTATAATTCACCCCTCCACTTT
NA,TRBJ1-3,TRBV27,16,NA,CASSSWGRTIGNTIYF,TGTGCTAGCAGTTCATGGGGACGGACTATTGGAAACACCATATATTTT
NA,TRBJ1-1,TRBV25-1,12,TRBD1,CASSGDRGNAFF,TGTGCCAGCAGTGGAGACAGGGGCAACGCTTTCTTT
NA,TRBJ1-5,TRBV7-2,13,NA,CASSLRGRQPQHF,TGTGCCAGCAGCTTGCGGGGGCGACAGCCCCAGCATTTT
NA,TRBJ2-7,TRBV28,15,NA,CASTYTSSRMGEQYF,TGTGCCAGCACCTATACGTCTAGCAGAATGGGCGAGCAGTACTTC
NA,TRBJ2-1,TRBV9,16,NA,CASSAERVAAYNEQFF,TGTGCCAGCAGCGCCGAGCGGGTAGCGGCATACAATGAGCAGTTCTTC
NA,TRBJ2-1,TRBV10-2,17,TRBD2,CASSLSSGRQGYNEQFF,TGCGCCAGCAGTCTTTCTAGCGGGAGGCAAGGGTACAATGAGCAGTTCTTC
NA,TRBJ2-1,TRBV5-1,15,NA,CASSGSSAIYNEQFF,TGCGCCAGCTCCGGGTCTAGCGCGATCTACAATGAGCAGTTCTTC
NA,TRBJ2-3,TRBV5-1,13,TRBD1,CASSVQGADTQYF,TGCGCCAGCAGCGTGCAGGGGGCAGATACGCAGTATTTT
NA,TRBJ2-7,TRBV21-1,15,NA,CASSKFNGIIYEQYF,TGTGCCAGCAGCAAATTCAACGGGATAATCTACGAGCAGTACTTC
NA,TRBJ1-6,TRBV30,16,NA,CAWSGGGYPYNSPLHF,TGTGCCTGGAGCGGGGGAGGGTATCCCTATAATTCACCCCTCCACTTT
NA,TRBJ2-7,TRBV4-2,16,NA,CASSQNLGQSSYEQYF,TGTGCCAGCAGCCAAAACCTCGGACAGAGTAGCTACGAGCAGTACTTC
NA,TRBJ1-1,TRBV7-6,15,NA,CASSATQSPNTEAFF,TGTGCCAGCAGCGCTACACAGTCCCCGAACACTGAAGCTTTCTTT
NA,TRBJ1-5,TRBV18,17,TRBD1,CASSPPGGGLSNQPQHF,TGTGCCAGCTCACCACCCGGAGGGGGCTTAAGCAATCAGCCCCAGCATTTT
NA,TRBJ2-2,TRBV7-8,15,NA,CASSTGSGSTGELFF,TGTGCCAGCAGCACCGGGTCCGGCTCCACCGGGGAGCTGTTTTTT
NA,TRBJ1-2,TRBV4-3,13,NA,CASSPSGHYGYTF,TGCGCCAGCAGCCCAAGCGGCCACTATGGCTACACCTTC
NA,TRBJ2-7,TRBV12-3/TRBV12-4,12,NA,CASSPHYGEQYF,TGTGCCAGCAGTCCCCACTACGGCGAGCAGTACTTC
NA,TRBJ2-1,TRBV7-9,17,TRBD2,CASSLVGLAGGGNEQFF,TGTGCCAGCAGCTTAGTAGGACTAGCGGGAGGAGGCAATGAGCAGTTCTTC
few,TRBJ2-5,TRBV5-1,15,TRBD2,CASSFSGGAQETQYF,TGCGCCAGCAGCTTTAGCGGGGGAGCCCAAGAGACCCAGTACTTC
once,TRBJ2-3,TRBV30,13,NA,CAWSGLITDTQYF,TGTGCCTGGAGTGGGCTGATCACAGATACGCAGTATTTT
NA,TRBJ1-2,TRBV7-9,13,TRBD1,CASSSRQGDGYTF,TGTGCCAGCAGCTCAAGACAGGGGGATGGCTACACCTTC
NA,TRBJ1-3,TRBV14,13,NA,CASSHGRGNTIYF,TGTGCCAGCAGCCACGGACGAGGGAACACCATATATTTT
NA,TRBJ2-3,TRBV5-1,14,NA,CASSSEGPTDTQYF,TGCGCCAGCAGCTCGGAGGGTCCGACAGATACGCAGTATTTT
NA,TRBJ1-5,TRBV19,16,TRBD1,CASSIGWDRGNQPQHF,TGTGCCAGTAGTATAGGGTGGGACAGGGGGAATCAGCCCCAGCATTTT